The 12 T cell receptor beta chains below come from one sample, sequenced in a study of lymphopenia after photon versus proton radiotherapy. Libraries were prepared by immunoSEQ multiplex PCR; TCRdb keeps only in-frame clonotypes and omits some of them. There are tens of thousands of clones in the sample; around 85% occur only once, and roughly 3% lies in the top ten. This specimen was peripheral blood, taken from a patient treated with photon-based radiotherapy. These TCRs come from a man aged 50-59 years with gastric cancer.

The chain couples TRBV5-1 to TRBJ2-1, with 10 bases lining up with TRBD2. This CDR3 contains 15 residues. Germline V gene data show CDR1 as SGHRS and CDR2 as YFSETQ. V dropped 2 bases and J dropped 7; count of bases not matched to a gene: 6. The CDR3 loop reads CASSFELAGANEQFF. In DNA form, the CDR3 reads TGCGCCAGCAGCTTTGAGCTAGCGGGAGCGAATGAGCAGTTCTTC.

The V call is TRBV20-1, the J call TRBJ1-1; D perhaps matches TRBD1 (6 bases). Germline CDR1 and CDR2: DFQATT and SNEGSKA (reference sequence). The CDR3 runs 11 residues. Trimming removed 4 bases at V and 10 bases at J, with 13 bases between. The CDR3 sequence: CSATKQGTAFF. The CDR3 nucleotides are TGCAGTGCTACAAAACAGGGAACAGCTTTCTTT.

The CDR3 nucleotides are TGTGCCAGCAGTGCGATCAGCCAATCCTCTGGGGCCAACGTCCTGACTTTC. Protein product: CASSAISQSSGANVLTF. The chain uses TRBV25-1 and TRBJ2-6; D gene ambiguous. CDR3 length: 17 amino acids. Germline V gene sequence: CDR1 MGHDK, CDR2 SYGVNS. V was pared by 4 bases and J by 0 bases, with 13 bases between.

The CDR3, as DNA: TGTGCCAGCAGCCCCCCCCTAGAGTGGGGTTTAGCCAAAAACATTCAGTACTTC. Its translation: CASSPPLEWGLAKNIQYF. This sequence joins TRBV7-2 and TRBJ2-4, with no clear D. The V and J ends lost 5 bases and 0 bases respectively, with 20 bases between them. This CDR3 spans 18 amino acids. Germline V lookup: CDR1 SGHTA, CDR2 FQGNSA.

This chain links TRBV11-2 with TRBJ2-1, with 11 bases lining up with TRBD2. Trimming cost V 7 bases and J 5 bases; bases outside gene matches: 19. The CDR3 contains 19 residues. CDR1 and CDR2 (germline): SGHAT, FQNNGV. CDR3 loop: CASTPWGGTVAGGNNEQFF. CDR3 sequence (DNA): TGTGCCAGCACCCCTTGGGGGGGGACCGTAGCGGGAGGGAACAATGAGCAGTTCTTC.

V usage is TRBV5-1 and J usage is TRBJ2-2; 12 bases are shared with TRBD2. V was pared by 4 bases and J by 4 bases, with 8 bases of the junction left unmatched. This CDR3 comprises 17 residues. From germline, CDR1 is SGHRS and CDR2 YFSETQ. CDR3 coding DNA: TGCGCCAGCAGCCTAAGGACTAGCGGGATTGTCACCGGGGAGCTGTTTTTT. Protein sequence: CASSLRTSGIVTGELFF.

The J gene is TRBJ2-7, the V gene TRBV18; D remains ambiguous. Per the germline V gene, CDR1 is KGHSH and CDR2 is LQKENI. V was pared by 6 bases and J by 0 bases, with 6 bases between. The CDR3 contains 12 residues. The CDR3 loop reads CASSPHSYEQYF. The CDR3 nucleotides are TGTGCCAGCTCCCCGCACTCCTACGAGCAGTACTTC.

The rearrangement joins TRBV5-8 to TRBJ2-6; TRBD2 might be the D (5 bases). V was cut by 2 bases and J by 4 bases, with 10 bases left in between. The CDR3 is 15 residues long. Germline loops: CDR1 SGHTS, CDR2 YDEGEE. CDR3 region: CASSFWTGGANVLTF. The CDR3 region has the DNA TGTGCCAGCAGCTTCTGGACTGGGGGGGCCAACGTCCTGACTTTC.

This clone was counted between two and nine times. This rearrangement joins TRBV2 to TRBJ1-1; D is possibly TRBD1 (5 bases). Trimming removed 6 bases from V and 6 bases from J, with 11 bases in between. This CDR3 comprises 12 residues. Looked up from germline, CDR1 is SNHLY and CDR2 is FYNNEI. CDR3 coding DNA: TGTGCCAGCAGGGGAGGGGCTGCTGAAGCTTTCTTT. Translating it yields CASRGGAAEAFF.

The chain is built from TRBV30 and TRBJ2-3; weak D call: TRBD2 (5 bases). The ends were cut back, 0 bases at V and 4 bases at J, with 14 bases in the middle. Germline loops: CDR1 GTSNPN, CDR2 SVGIG (reference sequence). The CDR3 loop spans 15 amino acids. CDR3 sequence reads: CAWSVNPTRADTQYF. The CDR3 DNA sequence: TGTGCCTGGAGTGTAAACCCGACGCGGGCAGATACGCAGTATTTT.

The gene calls are TRBV5-6 and TRBJ2-7; no clear D gene. This CDR3 contains 11 residues. The germline V gene encodes CDR1 SGHDT and CDR2 YYEEEE. The V end was cut by 0 bases, the J end by 6 bases, with 4 bases between. DNA for the CDR3: TGTGCCAGCAGCTTGGGGCTCGAGCAGTACTTC. Its protein product is CASSLGLEQYF.

The chain joins TRBV28 to TRBJ1-2; 8 nucleotides match TRBD1. The germline CDR1 and CDR2 sequences are MDHEN and SYDVKM. The CDR3 length is 16 residues. After removal of 5 bases from V and 5 bases from J, the junction contained 13 bases not matched to a gene. The chain's CDR3 is CASSPKPGRGLYGYTF. The CDR3 region has the DNA TGTGCCAGCAGTCCGAAACCGGGCAGGGGGCTATATGGCTACACCTTC.